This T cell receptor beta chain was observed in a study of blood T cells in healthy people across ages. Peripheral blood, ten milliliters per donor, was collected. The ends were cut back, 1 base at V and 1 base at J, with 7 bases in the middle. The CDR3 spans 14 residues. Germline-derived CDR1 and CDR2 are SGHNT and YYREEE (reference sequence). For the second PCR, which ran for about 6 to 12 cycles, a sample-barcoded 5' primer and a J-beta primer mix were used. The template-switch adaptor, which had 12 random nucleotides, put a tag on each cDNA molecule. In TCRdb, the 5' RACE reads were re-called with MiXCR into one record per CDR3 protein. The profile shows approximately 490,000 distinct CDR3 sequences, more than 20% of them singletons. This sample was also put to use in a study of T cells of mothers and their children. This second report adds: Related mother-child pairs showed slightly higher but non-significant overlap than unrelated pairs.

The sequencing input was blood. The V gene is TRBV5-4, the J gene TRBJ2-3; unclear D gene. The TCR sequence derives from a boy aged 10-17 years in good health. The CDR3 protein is CASSLYGGTDTQYF. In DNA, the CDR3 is TGTGCCAGCAGCTTGTATGGCGGCACAGATACGCAGTATTTT.